This T cell receptor beta chain was captured in a study of T-cell reconstitution after alpha-beta-depleted transplantation in children. This clonotype was seen ten or more times. Its antigen remains unidentified. General observations from the study: A year had passed since transplant, and T-cell counts and diversity by then came mostly from newly produced T cells.

Preparation of the TCRbeta library was carried out with unique molecular identifiers. TCRdb ran MiXCR on the PCR reads and lists one entry per CDR3 protein. The table records 29,000 or so distinct CDR3 sequences, 5% to 7% of them present only once. The ends lost 9 bases at V and 4 bases at J; junction bases unmatched: 8. The CDR3 loop spans 13 amino acids. Germline V gives CDR1 ENHRY, CDR2 SYGVKD. The sequence came from a male patient aged 10 to 17 who had a stem cell transplant for acute myeloid leukemia, so the T cells may come from the graft donor. This chain uses TRBV10-3 with TRBJ1-2, with 7 bases identical to TRBD1. Sequencing was performed on PBMCs, mostly from graft donor cells, taken 180 days after TCRalphabeta/CD19-depleted stem cell transplant. The CDR3 DNA reads TGTGCCATAACGTCCGGGACAGCCTATGGCTACACCTTC. Its protein product is CAITSGTAYGYTF.